The TCR beta chain described here comes from a study of blood T cell repertoires in COVID-19. Study-level information: Researchers got acute and convalescent COVID-19 samples from the United States, Italy and Spain. From T cells, B-cell-depleted T cells, or PBMCs came the material, which was cDNA or gDNA.

Trimming cost V 0 bases and J 6 bases; bases outside gene matches: 10. The germline V gene encodes CDR1 LGHNA and CDR2 YSLEER. This CDR3 has 16 residues. Profiled with immunoSEQ multiplex PCR; TCRdb holds only in-frame clones, not every one. The repertoire holds 200,000 to 250,000 clones, with roughly 90% as singletons. Living in under 30 US areas, the participants were between roughly 18 and 95 years of age. Allocation to cohorts depended on clinical history reported by the participants. The TCR comes from a woman between 25 and 40 years old who had recovered from COVID-19. The material sequenced was PBMCs or T cells enriched from blood (not recorded which). V and J are TRBV4-3 and TRBJ1-2; TRBD1 aligns across 7 bases. The CDR3, as DNA: TGCGCCAGCAGCCAAGAGGATGGAGGGGGCGCAGATGGCTACACCTTC. Translating gives CASSQEDGGGADGYTF.